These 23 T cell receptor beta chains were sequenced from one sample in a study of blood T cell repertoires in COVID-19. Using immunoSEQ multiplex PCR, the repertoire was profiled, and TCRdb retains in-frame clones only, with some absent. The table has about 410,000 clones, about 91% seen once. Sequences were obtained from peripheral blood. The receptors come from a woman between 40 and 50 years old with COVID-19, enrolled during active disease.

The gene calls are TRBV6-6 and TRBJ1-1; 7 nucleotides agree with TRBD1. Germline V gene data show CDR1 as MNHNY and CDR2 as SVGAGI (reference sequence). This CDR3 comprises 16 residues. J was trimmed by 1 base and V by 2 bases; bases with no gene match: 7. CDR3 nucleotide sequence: TGTGCCAGCAGTTACCCCTCTCAGGGGGAGAACACTGAAGCTTTCTTT. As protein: CASSYPSQGENTEAFF.

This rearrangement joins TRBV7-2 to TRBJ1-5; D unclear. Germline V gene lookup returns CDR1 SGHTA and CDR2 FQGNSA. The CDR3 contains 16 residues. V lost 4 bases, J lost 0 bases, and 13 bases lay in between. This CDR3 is CASSSPTSYSNQPQHF. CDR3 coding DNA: TGTGCCAGCAGCTCGCCAACCAGTTATAGCAATCAGCCCCAGCATTTT.

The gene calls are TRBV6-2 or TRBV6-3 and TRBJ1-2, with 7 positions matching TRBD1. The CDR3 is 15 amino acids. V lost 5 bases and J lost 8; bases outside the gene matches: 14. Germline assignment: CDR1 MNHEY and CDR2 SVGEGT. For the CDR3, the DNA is TGTGCCAGCAGTCAGCTACGGACAGGTCTTTCCGGCTACACCTTC. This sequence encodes CASSQLRTGLSGYTF.

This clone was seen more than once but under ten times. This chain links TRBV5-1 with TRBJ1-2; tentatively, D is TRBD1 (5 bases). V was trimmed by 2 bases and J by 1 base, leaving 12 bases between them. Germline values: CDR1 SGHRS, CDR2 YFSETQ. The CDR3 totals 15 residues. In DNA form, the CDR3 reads TGCGCCAGCAGCTTTAGAATCGGGGGTAACTATGGCTACACCTTC. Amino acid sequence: CASSFRIGGNYGYTF.

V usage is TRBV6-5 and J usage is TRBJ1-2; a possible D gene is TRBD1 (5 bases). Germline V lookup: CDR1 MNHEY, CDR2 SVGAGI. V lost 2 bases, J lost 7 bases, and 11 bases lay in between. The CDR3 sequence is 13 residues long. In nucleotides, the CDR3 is TGTGCCAGCAGTTACAGCAGGGTAATTGGCTACACCTTC. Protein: CASSYSRVIGYTF.

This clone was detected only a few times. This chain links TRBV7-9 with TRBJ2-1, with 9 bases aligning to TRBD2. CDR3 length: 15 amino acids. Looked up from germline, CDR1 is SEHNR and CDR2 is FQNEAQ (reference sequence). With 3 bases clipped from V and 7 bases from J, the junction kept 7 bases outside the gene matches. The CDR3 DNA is TGTGCCAGCAGCTTCGGCGGGGGGGCTAAGAATGAGCAGTTCTTC. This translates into CASSFGGGAKNEQFF.

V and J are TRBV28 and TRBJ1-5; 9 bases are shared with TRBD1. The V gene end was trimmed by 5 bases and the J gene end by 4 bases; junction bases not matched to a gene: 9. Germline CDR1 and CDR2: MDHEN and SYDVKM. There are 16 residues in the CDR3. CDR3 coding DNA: TGTGCCAGCAGTGACCCGGGACAGGGCAGAAATCAGCCCCAGCATTTT. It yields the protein CASSDPGQGRNQPQHF.

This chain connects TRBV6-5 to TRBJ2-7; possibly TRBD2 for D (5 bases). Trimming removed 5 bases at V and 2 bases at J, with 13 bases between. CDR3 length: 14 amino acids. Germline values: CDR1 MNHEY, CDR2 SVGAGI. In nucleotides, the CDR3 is TGTGCCAGCAGTCTCCACGGGGTGCCCTACGAGCAGTACTTC. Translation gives CASSLHGVPYEQYF.

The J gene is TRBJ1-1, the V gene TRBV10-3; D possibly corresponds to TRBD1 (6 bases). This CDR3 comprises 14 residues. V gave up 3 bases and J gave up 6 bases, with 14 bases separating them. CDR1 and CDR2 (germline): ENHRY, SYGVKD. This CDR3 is CAISDPRGGAEAFF. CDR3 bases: TGTGCCATCAGTGATCCGAGGGGGGGAGCTGAAGCTTTCTTT.

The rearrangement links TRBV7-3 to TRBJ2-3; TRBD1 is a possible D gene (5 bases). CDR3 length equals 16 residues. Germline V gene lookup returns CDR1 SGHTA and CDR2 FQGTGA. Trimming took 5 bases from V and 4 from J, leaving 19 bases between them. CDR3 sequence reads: CASSQSPSTRADTQYF. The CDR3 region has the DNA TGTGCCAGCAGCCAATCCCCCAGTACCAGGGCAGATACGCAGTATTTT.

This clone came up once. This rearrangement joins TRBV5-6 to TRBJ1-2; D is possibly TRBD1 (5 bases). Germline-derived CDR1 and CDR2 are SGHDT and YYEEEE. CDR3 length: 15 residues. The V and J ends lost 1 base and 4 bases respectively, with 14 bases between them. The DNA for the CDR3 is TGTGCCAGCAGCTTGAGTCAGGGTCCTAGCTATGGCTACACCTTC. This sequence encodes CASSLSQGPSYGYTF.

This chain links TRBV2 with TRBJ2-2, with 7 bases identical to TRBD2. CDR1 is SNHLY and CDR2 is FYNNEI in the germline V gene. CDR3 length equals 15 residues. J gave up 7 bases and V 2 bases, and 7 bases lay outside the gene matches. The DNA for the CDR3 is TGTGCCAGCAGTGAAAAGGCAGGGAGGGACGGGGAGCTGTTTTTT. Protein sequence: CASSEKAGRDGELFF.

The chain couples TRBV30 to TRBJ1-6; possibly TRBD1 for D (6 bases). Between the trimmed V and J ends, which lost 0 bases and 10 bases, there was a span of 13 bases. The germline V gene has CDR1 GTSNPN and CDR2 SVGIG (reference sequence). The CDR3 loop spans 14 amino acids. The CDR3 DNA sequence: TGTGCCTGGAGTGTAGGGCAGGGGCGGTCACCCCTCCACTTT. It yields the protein CAWSVGQGRSPLHF.

The CDR3 here is CASSGTGRSTDTQYF. The CDR3 DNA sequence: TGTGCCAGCAGTGGGACAGGGAGGAGCACAGATACGCAGTATTTT. The chain uses TRBV27 and TRBJ2-3; 9 bases fit TRBD1. Unmatched junction bases numbered 3, after V lost 5 bases and J lost 0 bases. The CDR3 consists of 15 residues. Germline V gives CDR1 MNHEY, CDR2 SMNVEV (reference sequence).

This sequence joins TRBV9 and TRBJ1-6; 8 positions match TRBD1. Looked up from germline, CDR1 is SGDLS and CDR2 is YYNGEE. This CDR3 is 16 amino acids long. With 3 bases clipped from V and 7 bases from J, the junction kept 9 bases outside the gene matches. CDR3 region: CASSGEGQASNSPLHF. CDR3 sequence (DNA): TGTGCCAGCAGCGGCGAGGGACAGGCGTCGAATTCACCCCTCCACTTT. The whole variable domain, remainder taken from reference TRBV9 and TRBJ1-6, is DSGVTQTPKHLITATGQRVTLRCSPRSGDLSVYWYQQSLDQGLQFLIQYYNGEERAKGNILERFSAQQFPDLHSELNLSSLELGDSALYFCASSGEGQASNSPLHFGNGTRLTVT.

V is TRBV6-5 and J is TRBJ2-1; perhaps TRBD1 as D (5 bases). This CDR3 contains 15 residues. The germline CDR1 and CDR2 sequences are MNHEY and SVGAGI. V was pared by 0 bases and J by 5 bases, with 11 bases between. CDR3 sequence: CASSYSHRNDNEQFF. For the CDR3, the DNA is TGTGCCAGCAGTTACTCCCACAGGAACGACAATGAGCAGTTCTTC.

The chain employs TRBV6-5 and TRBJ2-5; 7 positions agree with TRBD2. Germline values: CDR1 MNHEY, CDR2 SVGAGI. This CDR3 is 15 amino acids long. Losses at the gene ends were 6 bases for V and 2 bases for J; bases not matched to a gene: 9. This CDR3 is CASSRLAVPQETQYF. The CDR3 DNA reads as TGTGCCAGCAGCCGTCTAGCGGTCCCTCAAGAGACCCAGTACTTC.

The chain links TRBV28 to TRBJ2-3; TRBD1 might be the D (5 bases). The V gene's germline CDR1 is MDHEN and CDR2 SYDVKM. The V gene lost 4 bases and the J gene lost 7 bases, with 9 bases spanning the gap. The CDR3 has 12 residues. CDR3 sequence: CASSSDSNTQYF. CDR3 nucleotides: TGTGCCAGCAGTTCCGACAGTAATACGCAGTATTTT. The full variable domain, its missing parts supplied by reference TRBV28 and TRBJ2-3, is DVKVTQSSRYLVKRTGEKVFLECVQDMDHENMFWYRQDPGLGLRLIYFSYDVKMKEKGDIPEGYSVSREKKERFSLILESASTNQTSMYLCASSSDSNTQYFGPGTRLTVL.

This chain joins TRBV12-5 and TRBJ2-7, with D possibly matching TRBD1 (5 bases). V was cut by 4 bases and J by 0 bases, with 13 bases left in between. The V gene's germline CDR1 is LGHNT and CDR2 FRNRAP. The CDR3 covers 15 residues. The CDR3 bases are TGTGCTAGTGGTTCCCGACAGCTTCTCTCCTACGAGCAGTACTTC. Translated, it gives CASGSRQLLSYEQYF.

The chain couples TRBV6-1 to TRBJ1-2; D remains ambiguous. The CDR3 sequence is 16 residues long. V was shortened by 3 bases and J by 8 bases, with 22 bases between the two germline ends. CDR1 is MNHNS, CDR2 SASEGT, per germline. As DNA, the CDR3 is TGTGCCAGCAGTGACTTTAAAGTCGGGTCCTCCGGGGGCTACACCTTC. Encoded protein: CASSDFKVGSSGGYTF.

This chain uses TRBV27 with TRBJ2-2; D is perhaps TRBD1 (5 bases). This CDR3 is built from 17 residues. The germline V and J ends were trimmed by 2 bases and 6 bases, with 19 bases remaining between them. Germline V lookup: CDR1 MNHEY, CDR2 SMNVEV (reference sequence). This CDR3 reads CASSLNSGPWGAGELFF. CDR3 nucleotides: TGTGCCAGCAGTTTAAATTCGGGCCCATGGGGCGCCGGGGAGCTGTTTTTT.

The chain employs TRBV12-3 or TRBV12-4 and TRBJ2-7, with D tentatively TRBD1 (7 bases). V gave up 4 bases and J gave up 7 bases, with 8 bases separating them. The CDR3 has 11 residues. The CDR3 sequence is CASSSGGEQYF. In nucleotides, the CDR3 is TGTGCCAGCAGTTCAGGGGGGGAGCAGTACTTC.

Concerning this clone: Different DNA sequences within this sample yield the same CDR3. The CDR3 coding sequence is TGTGCCAGTAGTACTAACCGGGACAGATACGAGCAGTACTTC. It yields the protein CASSTNRDRYEQYF. V and J are TRBV19 and TRBJ2-7; 7 bases are a match to TRBD1. The CDR3 has 14 amino acids. Germline trimming cut 4 bases from V and 4 bases from J; bases unmatched to any gene: 7. Germline CDR1 reads LNHDA; CDR2 reads SQIVND (reference sequence).